This TCR beta chain stems from a study of vaccination effects on CD4 cells after COVID-19. Overall study results and limits: Just 1 of 255 vaccine-induced clones in healthy recipients was cross-reactive. No early post-infection timepoints were available in the study, which also included few convalescent patients.

Antigen-specific CD4+ T cells were expanded (with viral peptide pools) by the ViraFEST assay ahead of sequencing. Culture proceeded for 10 days, and CD4+ T cells were then isolated. Either the BNT162b2 or mRNA-1273 vaccine was given to participants in two doses. Every well housed around 2 million PBMC, which grew in culture alongside 9 to 10 IU/ml IL-2 and about 10 ug/ml peptides. A half-volume exchange with IL-2 medium occurred on days 3 and 7. Germline lookup yields CDR1 LGHDT and CDR2 YNNKEL (reference sequence). The V end lost 2 bases, the J end lost 5 bases, and 9 bases lay between the germline ends. This CDR3 has 13 amino acids. This clone was detected only once. Its antigen remains unknown. Assay used: immunoSEQ multiplex PCR; TCRdb lists only in-frame clones, some missing. The sample lists 25,000 to 30,000 clones, 73% occurring once.

The input for sequencing was CD4+ T cells from PBMCs cultured with HCoV-NL63 spike peptides, taken after COVID-19 vaccination. This chain joins TRBV3-1 (or the pseudogene TRBV3-2) and TRBJ1-2; D ambiguous. This clonotype was obtained from a human donor who received a COVID-19 vaccine. The CDR3 loop reads CASSQTGSYGYTF. The DNA of the CDR3 is TGTGCCAGCAGCCAAACTGGGTCTTATGGCTACACCTTC.